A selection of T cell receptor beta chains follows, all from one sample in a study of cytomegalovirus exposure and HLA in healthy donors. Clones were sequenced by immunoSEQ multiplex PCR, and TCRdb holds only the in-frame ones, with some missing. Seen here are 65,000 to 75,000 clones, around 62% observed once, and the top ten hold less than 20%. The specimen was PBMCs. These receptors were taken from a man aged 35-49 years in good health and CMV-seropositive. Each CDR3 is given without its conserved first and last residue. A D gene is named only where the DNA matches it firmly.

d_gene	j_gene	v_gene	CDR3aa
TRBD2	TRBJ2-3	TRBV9	ASSTLAGRTDTQY
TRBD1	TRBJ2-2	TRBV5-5	ASSFLGQGNTGELF
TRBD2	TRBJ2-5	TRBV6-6	ASSGVAGGHETQY
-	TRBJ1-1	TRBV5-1	ASSVNYMNTEAF
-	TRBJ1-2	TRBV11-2	ASSLTRGFDGYT
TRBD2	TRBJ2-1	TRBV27	ASSLAAGEPYNEQF
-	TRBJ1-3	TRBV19	ASSLGHSGNTIY
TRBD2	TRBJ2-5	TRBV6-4	ASSAGGVQY
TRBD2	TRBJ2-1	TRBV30	AWSRGLDNEQF
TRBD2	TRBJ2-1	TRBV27	ASSLLAGGLHYNEQF
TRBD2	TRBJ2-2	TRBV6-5	ASSYSRLAGTGELF
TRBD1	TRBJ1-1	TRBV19	ASSRDRGLNTEAF
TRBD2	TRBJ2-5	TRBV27	ASSFAGSGRAEETQY
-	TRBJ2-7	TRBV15	ATSRAPNYEQY
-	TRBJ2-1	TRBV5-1	ASSLGHADDEQF
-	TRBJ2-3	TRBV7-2	ASSPSVSTDTQY
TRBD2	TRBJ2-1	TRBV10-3	AISETSGTLYNEQF